This entry lists 29 T cell receptor beta chains sequenced from one sample in a study of shared clonotypes between healthy human individuals. Generated by immunoSEQ multiplex PCR, the TCRdb table keeps only in-frame clones and is missing some. This repertoire shows approximately 740,000 clones, approximately 74% found once; its top ten account for 1.5% to 2%. Material for sequencing was memory CD4+ T cells sorted from blood. Noted subset: CD45RA-negative fraction. Receptors originate from a woman in her 30s in good health.

This chain links TRBV6-6 with TRBJ1-3; the match to TRBD1 covers 8 bases. CDR1 MNHNY and CDR2 SVGAGI come from the germline V gene (reference sequence). Trimming cost V 6 bases and J 1 base; bases outside gene matches: 2. The CDR3 is made up of 14 amino acids. In DNA form, the CDR3 reads TGTGCCAGCAGGAGGACAGGGTCTGGAAACACCATATATTTT. It yields the protein CASRRTGSGNTIYF.

J is TRBJ2-5 and V is TRBV5-1, with D possibly matching TRBD2 (5 bases). The CDR3 spans 11 residues. The germline V gene encodes CDR1 SGHRS and CDR2 YFSETQ. The V gene lost 10 bases and the J gene lost 5 bases, with 12 bases spanning the gap. The CDR3 coding sequence is TGCGCCGGGCGCTGGAGGGAGACCCAGTACTTC. The encoded protein is CAGRWRETQYF.

The J gene is TRBJ2-3, the V gene TRBV19; 11 bases align to TRBD2. This CDR3 comprises 16 residues. V trimming: 4 bases; J trimming: 7 bases; junction bases outside the gene matches: 10. Germline V gene data show CDR1 as LNHDA and CDR2 as SQIVND (reference sequence). The CDR3 DNA reads TGTGCCAGTAGTAACATCCGACTAGCGGGAAGTAATACGCAGTATTTT. Translation gives CASSNIRLAGSNTQYF.

This rearrangement joins TRBV13 to TRBJ2-3; D is unresolved. This CDR3 spans 12 amino acids. Germline CDR1 and CDR2: PRHDT and FYEKMQ (reference sequence). V lost 3 bases to trimming and J lost 0 bases, with 1 base between them. Here the CDR3 reads CASSFSTDTQYF. CDR3 in DNA: TGTGCCAGCAGCTTCAGCACAGATACGCAGTATTTT.

The V call is TRBV5-5, the J call TRBJ1-2; TRBD1 is a possible D gene (5 bases). Germline CDR1 and CDR2: SGHKS and YYEKEE (reference sequence). V lost 3 bases, J lost 5 bases, and 17 bases lay in between. The CDR3 consists of 15 residues. This CDR3 is CASSWAQGSPYGYTF. DNA for the CDR3: TGTGCCAGCAGCTGGGCTCAGGGCAGCCCTTATGGCTACACCTTC.

V gene TRBV6-5 combines with J gene TRBJ2-2, with no clear D. There are 16 residues in the CDR3. V lost 4 bases, J lost 2 bases, and 14 bases lay in between. Germline V gene data show CDR1 as MNHEY and CDR2 as SVGAGI. The CDR3 protein is CASSLKGRSNTGELFF. The CDR3 DNA is TGTGCCAGCAGTTTAAAGGGTCGGAGTAACACCGGGGAGCTGTTTTTT.

This clone has just a few counts. The chain joins TRBV19 to TRBJ2-2, with D perhaps TRBD1 or TRBD2 (6 bases each). The V and J ends lost 5 bases and 6 bases respectively, with 13 bases between them. This CDR3 is built from 14 residues. The germline gives CDR1 LNHDA, CDR2 SQIVND (reference sequence). CDR3 DNA sequence: TGTGCCAGTAGTGAGGGGGGTTCCGCCGGGGAGCTGTTTTTT. Protein: CASSEGGSAGELFF.

CDR3: CASSLSAGGGEQYF. CDR3 in DNA: TGTGCCAGCAGTTTATCTGCGGGAGGGGGAGAGCAGTACTTC. This rearrangement joins TRBV28 to TRBJ2-7; 9 bases agree with TRBD2. Per the germline V gene, CDR1 is MDHEN and CDR2 is SYDVKM. V lost 1 base, J lost 7 bases, and 5 bases stayed unmatched. CDR3 length equals 14 residues.

This clone was detected only once. The chain joins TRBV7-8 to TRBJ1-4, with D unclear. Deletions cut 2 bases from V and 4 bases from J, with 2 bases between. There are 12 residues in the CDR3. Germline values: CDR1 SGHVS, CDR2 FQNEAQ. The CDR3 DNA reads TGTGCCAGCAGCTTACATAATGAAAAACTGTTTTTT. Translated: CASSLHNEKLFF.

The rearrangement links TRBV7-9 to TRBJ2-7; the match to TRBD1 covers 11 bases. The V and J ends lost 1 base and 2 bases, in that order; junction bases with no gene match: 4. Germline V lookup: CDR1 SEHNR, CDR2 FQNEAQ (reference sequence). The CDR3 has 16 amino acids. Written as DNA, the CDR3 is TGTGCCAGCAGCTTAGGGCCGGGACAGGGGGCCTACGAGCAGTACTTC. Protein product: CASSLGPGQGAYEQYF.

This clone was recorded a few times. The chain combines TRBV27 with TRBJ2-2; D is tentatively TRBD1 or TRBD2 (5 bases each). The CDR3 is 15 residues long. The V end was cut by 6 bases, the J end by 5 bases, with 16 bases between. CDR1 MNHEY and CDR2 SMNVEV come from the germline V gene (reference sequence). The CDR3 here is CASRGDTVGTGELFF. CDR3 bases: TGTGCCAGCAGGGGGGATACAGTCGGGACCGGGGAGCTGTTTTTT.

This rearrangement joins TRBV11-3 to TRBJ2-2, with D possibly matching TRBD2 (6 bases). Trimming stripped 6 bases from V and 5 bases from J, with 13 bases between. Germline-derived CDR1 and CDR2 are SGHNT and YENEEA. CDR3 length: 14 residues. CDR3 sequence (DNA): TGTGCCAGCAGGGCCAGCGGAGGGACCGGGGAGCTGTTTTTT. It translates to CASRASGGTGELFF.

The V call is TRBV7-9, the J call TRBJ2-7; 8 nucleotides agree with TRBD1. The V gene's germline CDR1 is SEHNR and CDR2 FQNEAQ (reference sequence). The CDR3 length is 12 residues. The J segment lost 6 bases and the V segment lost 5 bases, leaving 3 bases of the junction unmatched. CDR3 protein: CASSTTGGEQYF. CDR3 DNA: TGTGCCAGCAGCACAACAGGGGGCGAGCAGTACTTC.

The V call is TRBV28, the J call TRBJ2-1, with TRBD1 as a possible D gene (5 bases). CDR3 length: 14 amino acids. Trimming took 7 bases from V and 4 from J, leaving 14 bases between them. The germline gives CDR1 MDHEN, CDR2 SYDVKM. The CDR3 region is CASTWGGSYNEQFF. For the CDR3, the DNA is TGTGCCAGCACCTGGGGCGGAAGTTACAATGAGCAGTTCTTC. The full variable domain, rest sourced from reference TRBV28 and TRBJ2-1, is DVKVTQSSRYLVKRTGEKVFLECVQDMDHENMFWYRQDPGLGLRLIYFSYDVKMKEKGDIPEGYSVSREKKERFSLILESASTNQTSMYLCASTWGGSYNEQFFGPGTRLTVL.

The chain is built from TRBV6-5 and TRBJ1-1, with no clear D. V lost 0 bases, J lost 1 base, and 12 bases lay in between. The CDR3 is made up of 16 amino acids. The germline V gene has CDR1 MNHEY and CDR2 SVGAGI. The CDR3 region has the DNA TGTGCCAGCAGTTACTCGGTCGTACGGAGGAACACTGAAGCTTTCTTT. This codes for CASSYSVVRRNTEAFF.

The table lists this clone with a few counts. This chain links TRBV18 with TRBJ2-7; a possible D gene is TRBD1 (5 bases). The CDR3 contains 13 residues. Trimming took 4 bases from V and 2 from J, leaving 9 bases between them. CDR1 is KGHSH and CDR2 is LQKENI in the germline V gene. This CDR3 is CASSLQAPYEQYF. The CDR3 DNA reads TGTGCCAGCTCACTACAGGCCCCCTACGAGCAGTACTTC.

This rearrangement joins TRBV6-1 to TRBJ2-1; D remains ambiguous. Germline V gene lookup returns CDR1 MNHNS and CDR2 SASEGT. With 2 bases removed from V and 10 bases from J, the gap between germline ends came to 9 bases. The CDR3 extends over 12 amino acids. CDR3 nucleotides: TGTGCCAGCAGTGAACCCGTCAGGGAGCAGTTCTTC. As protein: CASSEPVREQFF.

V gene TRBV28 combines with J gene TRBJ1-2, with a possible D match to TRBD1 (5 bases). V was clipped by 6 bases and J by 1 base, with 9 bases between them. Germline V gives CDR1 MDHEN, CDR2 SYDVKM. The CDR3 totals 13 residues. Here the CDR3 reads CASRLQVNYGYTF. The CDR3 region has the DNA TGTGCCAGCAGGTTACAGGTTAACTATGGCTACACCTTC.

In DNA form, the CDR3 reads TGTGCCAGCAGCTCCGGGACTCCCCAGGATGATACGCAGTATTTT. It is translated as CASSSGTPQDDTQYF. The rearrangement uses TRBV7-9 and TRBJ2-3, with a tentative D call TRBD2 (6 bases). This CDR3 has 15 residues. Trimming took off 4 bases at V and 6 bases at J, with 17 bases between the two ends. Germline V gives CDR1 SEHNR, CDR2 FQNEAQ (reference sequence).

CDR3 amino acids: CASSPMVAGLSYEQYF. DNA of the CDR3: TGTGCCAGCAGCCCCATGGTAGCGGGCCTCTCCTACGAGCAGTACTTC. This chain connects TRBV7-2 to TRBJ2-7; the match to TRBD2 covers 7 bases. The V and J ends lost 5 bases and 0 bases, in that order; junction bases with no gene match: 10. The CDR3 totals 16 residues. The germline gives CDR1 SGHTA, CDR2 FQGNSA.

The genes are TRBV7-9 and TRBJ2-7; no clear D. V was shortened by 5 bases and J by 2 bases, with 13 bases between the two germline ends. CDR3 size: 14 residues. The germline V gene encodes CDR1 SEHNR and CDR2 FQNEAQ (reference sequence). The CDR3 reads CASSPPGGTYEQYF. CDR3 in DNA: TGTGCCAGCAGCCCACCAGGTGGAACCTACGAGCAGTACTTC.

V and J are TRBV11-3 and TRBJ1-3; D gene unclear. Germline CDR1 is SGHNT and CDR2 is YENEEA. The CDR3 runs 14 residues. Deletions cut 2 bases from V and 0 bases from J, with 5 bases between. In DNA form, the CDR3 reads TGTGCCAGCAGCTTACCAGGCTCTGGAAACACCATATATTTT. Amino acid sequence: CASSLPGSGNTIYF.

The rearrangement uses TRBV19 and TRBJ2-7; 12 bases match TRBD2. Germline V gene lookup returns CDR1 LNHDA and CDR2 SQIVND (reference sequence). J gave up 3 bases and V 3 bases, and 6 bases lay outside the gene matches. The CDR3 has 16 amino acids. The DNA for the CDR3 is TGTGCCAGTAGTATTCTTCTAGCGGGAGGGCACTACGAGCAGTACTTC. Protein: CASSILLAGGHYEQYF.

This chain joins TRBV11-2 and TRBJ2-7, with D perhaps given as TRBD1 or TRBD2 (5 bases each). Germline lookup yields CDR1 SGHAT and CDR2 FQNNGV. The germline V and J ends were trimmed by 5 bases and 7 bases, with 12 bases remaining between them. CDR3 length: 12 amino acids. CDR3 nucleotide sequence: TGTGCCAGCAGCCCAAAGGGACGGGAGCAGTACTTC. Translating gives CASSPKGREQYF.

The chain employs TRBV19 and TRBJ2-5; 8 nucleotides align to TRBD2. The germline CDR1 and CDR2 sequences are LNHDA and SQIVND (reference sequence). The V and J ends lost 5 bases and 4 bases, in that order; junction bases with no gene match: 6. This CDR3 region has 14 residues. CDR3 sequence (DNA): TGTGCCAGTAGTGTTAGCGGGGTCTCAGAGACCCAGTACTTC. Its translation is CASSVSGVSETQYF.

The V gene is TRBV5-4, the J gene TRBJ2-1, with D hard to call. V was trimmed by 3 bases and J by 5 bases, leaving 9 bases between them. CDR1 and CDR2 (germline): SGHNT, YYREEE (reference sequence). This CDR3 region has 13 residues. The CDR3 loop reads CASSSLVDNEQFF. DNA for the CDR3: TGTGCCAGCAGCTCTCTAGTGGACAATGAGCAGTTCTTC.

The chain is built from TRBV27 and TRBJ2-6, with D perhaps TRBD1 or TRBD2 (5 bases each). This CDR3 contains 16 residues. Germline V lookup: CDR1 MNHEY, CDR2 SMNVEV (reference sequence). Trimming pared 4 bases from V and 0 bases from J, leaving 10 bases between. CDR3 sequence: CASSWGPNSGANVLTF. CDR3 sequence (DNA): TGTGCCAGCAGTTGGGGACCGAACTCTGGGGCCAACGTCCTGACTTTC.

This clone was observed many times. The gene calls are TRBV7-2 and TRBJ2-3; 13 bases are shared with TRBD2. From germline, CDR1 is SGHTA and CDR2 FQGNSA. The CDR3 covers 17 residues. V lost 5 bases to trimming and J lost 3 bases; unmatched junction nucleotides: 8. CDR3 bases: TGTGCCAGCAGCCCCTTCCGACTAGCGGGAGGAACAGATACGCAGTATTTT. Translated: CASSPFRLAGGTDTQYF.

There are a few counts of this clone. The chain carries TRBV2 and TRBJ1-4, with 8 bases fitting TRBD1. This CDR3 contains 16 residues. The germline gives CDR1 SNHLY, CDR2 FYNNEI. The trim removed 7 bases at V and 0 bases at J, leaving 7 bases unmatched. The CDR3 DNA follows: TGTGCCAGCACCGCCAGGGGGCCCGCAACTAATGAAAAACTGTTTTTT. This gives the protein CASTARGPATNEKLFF.